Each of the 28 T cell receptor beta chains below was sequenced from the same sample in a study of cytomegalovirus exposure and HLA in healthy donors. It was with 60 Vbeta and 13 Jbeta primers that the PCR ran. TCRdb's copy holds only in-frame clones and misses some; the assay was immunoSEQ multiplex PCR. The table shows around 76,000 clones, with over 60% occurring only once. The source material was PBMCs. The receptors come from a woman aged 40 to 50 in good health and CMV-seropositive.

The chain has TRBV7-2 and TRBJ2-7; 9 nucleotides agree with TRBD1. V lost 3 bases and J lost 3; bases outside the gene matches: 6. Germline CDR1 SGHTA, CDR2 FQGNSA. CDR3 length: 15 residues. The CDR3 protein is CASSFALGQGYEQYF. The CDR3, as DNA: TGTGCCAGCAGCTTTGCCCTGGGACAGGGCTACGAGCAGTACTTC.

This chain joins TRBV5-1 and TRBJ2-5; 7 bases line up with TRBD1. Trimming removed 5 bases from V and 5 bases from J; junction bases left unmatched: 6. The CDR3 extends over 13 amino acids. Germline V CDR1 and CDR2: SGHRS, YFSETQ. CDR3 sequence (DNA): TGCGCCAGCAGAAAGGGGGCCGGTGAGACCCAGTACTTC. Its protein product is CASRKGAGETQYF.

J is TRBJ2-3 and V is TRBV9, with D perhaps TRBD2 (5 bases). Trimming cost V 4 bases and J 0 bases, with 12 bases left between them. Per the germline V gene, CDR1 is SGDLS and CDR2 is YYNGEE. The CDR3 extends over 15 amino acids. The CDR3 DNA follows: TGTGCCAGCAGCCCCCGGACTGGCAGCACAGATACGCAGTATTTT. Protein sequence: CASSPRTGSTDTQYF.

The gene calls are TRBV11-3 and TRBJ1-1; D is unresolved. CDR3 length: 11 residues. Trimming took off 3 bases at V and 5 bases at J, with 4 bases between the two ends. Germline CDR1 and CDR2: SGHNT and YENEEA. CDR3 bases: TGTGCCAGCAGCTTCATGACTGAAGCTTTCTTT. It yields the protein CASSFMTEAFF. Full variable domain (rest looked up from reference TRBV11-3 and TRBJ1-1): EAGVVQSPRYKIIEKKQPVAFWCNPISGHNTLYWYLQNLGQGPELLIRYENEEAVDDSQLPKDRFSAERLKGVDSTLKIQPAELGDSAVYLCASSFMTEAFFGQGTRLTVV.

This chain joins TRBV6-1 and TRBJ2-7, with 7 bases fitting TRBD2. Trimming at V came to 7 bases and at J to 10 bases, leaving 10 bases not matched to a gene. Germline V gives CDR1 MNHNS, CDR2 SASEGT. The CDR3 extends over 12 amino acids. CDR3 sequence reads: CASTLGGRGQYF. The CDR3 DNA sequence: TGTGCCAGCACTCTGGGGGGGAGAGGACAGTACTTC.

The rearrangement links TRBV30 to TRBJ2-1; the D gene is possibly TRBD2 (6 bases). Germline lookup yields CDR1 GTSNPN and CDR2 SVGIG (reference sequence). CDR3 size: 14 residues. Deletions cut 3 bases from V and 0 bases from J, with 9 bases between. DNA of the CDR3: TGTGCCTGGAGGGGGGGAAGCTCCTACAATGAGCAGTTCTTC. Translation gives CAWRGGSSYNEQFF.

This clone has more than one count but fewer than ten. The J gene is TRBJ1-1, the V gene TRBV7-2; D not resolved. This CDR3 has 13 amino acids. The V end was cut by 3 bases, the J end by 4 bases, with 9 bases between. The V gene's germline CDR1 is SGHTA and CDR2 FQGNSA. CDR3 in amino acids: CASSFQLSTEAFF. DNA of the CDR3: TGTGCCAGCAGCTTTCAGTTAAGCACTGAAGCTTTCTTT. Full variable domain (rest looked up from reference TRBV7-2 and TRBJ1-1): GAGVSQSPSNKVTEKGKDVELRCDPISGHTALYWYRQSLGQGLEFLIYFQGNSAPDKSGLPSDRFSAERTGGSVSTLTIQRTQQEDSAVYLCASSFQLSTEAFFGQGTRLTVV.

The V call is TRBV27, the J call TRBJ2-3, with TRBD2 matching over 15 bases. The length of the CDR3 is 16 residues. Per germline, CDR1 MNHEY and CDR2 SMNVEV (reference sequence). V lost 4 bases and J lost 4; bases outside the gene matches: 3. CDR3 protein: CASSWTSGRGADTQYF. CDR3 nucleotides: TGTGCCAGCAGTTGGACTAGCGGGAGGGGAGCAGATACGCAGTATTTT.

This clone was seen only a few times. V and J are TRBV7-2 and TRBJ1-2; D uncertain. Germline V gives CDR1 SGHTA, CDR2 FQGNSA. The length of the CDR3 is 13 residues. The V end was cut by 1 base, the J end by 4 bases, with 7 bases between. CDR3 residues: CASSLGYSYGYTF. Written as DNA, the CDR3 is TGTGCCAGCAGCTTAGGTTACAGCTATGGCTACACCTTC.

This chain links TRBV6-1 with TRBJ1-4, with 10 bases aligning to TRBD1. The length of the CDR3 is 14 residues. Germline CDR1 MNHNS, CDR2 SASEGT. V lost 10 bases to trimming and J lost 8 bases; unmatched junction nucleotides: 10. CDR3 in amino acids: CATIRDRGREKLFF. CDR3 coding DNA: TGTGCCACCATCCGGGACAGGGGAAGGGAAAAACTGTTTTTT.

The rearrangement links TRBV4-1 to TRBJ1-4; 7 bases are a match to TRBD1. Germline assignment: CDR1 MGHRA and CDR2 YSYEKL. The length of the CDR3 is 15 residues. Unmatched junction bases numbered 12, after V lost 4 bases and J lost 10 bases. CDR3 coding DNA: TGCGCCAGCAGCCTTATGACAGGGCGCGTCGGAAAACTGTTTTTT. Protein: CASSLMTGRVGKLFF.

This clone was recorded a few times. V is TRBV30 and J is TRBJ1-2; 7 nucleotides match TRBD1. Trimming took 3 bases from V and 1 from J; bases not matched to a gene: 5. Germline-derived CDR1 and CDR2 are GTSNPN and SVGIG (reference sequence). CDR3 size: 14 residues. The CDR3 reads CAWRRQGGNYGYTF. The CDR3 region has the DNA TGTGCCTGGAGGAGGCAGGGGGGTAACTATGGCTACACCTTC.

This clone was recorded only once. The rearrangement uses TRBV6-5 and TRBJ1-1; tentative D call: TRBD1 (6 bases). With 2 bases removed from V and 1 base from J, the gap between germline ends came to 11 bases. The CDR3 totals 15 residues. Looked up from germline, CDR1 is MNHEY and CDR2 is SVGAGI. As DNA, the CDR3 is TGTGCCAGCAGTTACCGATACAGGGCGAACACTGAAGCTTTCTTT. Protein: CASSYRYRANTEAFF.

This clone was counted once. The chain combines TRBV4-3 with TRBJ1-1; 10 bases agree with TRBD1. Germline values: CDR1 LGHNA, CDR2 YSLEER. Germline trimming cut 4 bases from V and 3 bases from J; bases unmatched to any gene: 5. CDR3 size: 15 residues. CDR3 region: CASSPGQGVDTEAFF. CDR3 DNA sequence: TGCGCCAGCAGCCCCGGACAGGGGGTGGACACTGAAGCTTTCTTT.

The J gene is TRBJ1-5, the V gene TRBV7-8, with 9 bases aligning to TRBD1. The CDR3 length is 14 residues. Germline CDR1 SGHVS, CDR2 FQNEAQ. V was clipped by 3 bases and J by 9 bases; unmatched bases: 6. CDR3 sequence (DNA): TGTGCCAGCAGCTTGGGACAGGGAGGGCGGCCCCAGCATTTT. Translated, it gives CASSLGQGGRPQHF.

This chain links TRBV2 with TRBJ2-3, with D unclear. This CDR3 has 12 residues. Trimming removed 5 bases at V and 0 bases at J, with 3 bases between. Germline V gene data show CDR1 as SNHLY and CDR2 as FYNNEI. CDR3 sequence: CASSLSTDTQYF. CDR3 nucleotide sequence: TGTGCCAGCAGTTTAAGCACAGATACGCAGTATTTT. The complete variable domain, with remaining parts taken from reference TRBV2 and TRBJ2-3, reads EPEVTQTPSHQVTQMGQEVILRCVPISNHLYFYWYRQILGQKVEFLVSFYNNEISEKSEIFDDQFSVERPDGSNFTLKIRSTKLEDSAMYFCASSLSTDTQYFGPGTRLTVL.

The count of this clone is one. The DNA for the CDR3 is TGTGCCAGCAGTGAAGCTATGATAGACACCGGGGAGCTGTTTTTT. This gives the protein CASSEAMIDTGELFF. The rearrangement links TRBV2 to TRBJ2-2, with no clear D. The CDR3 has 15 residues. With 0 bases removed from V and 3 bases from J, the gap between germline ends came to 8 bases. Germline V gene sequence: CDR1 SNHLY, CDR2 FYNNEI.

The CDR3 DNA is TGTGCCAGCAGCCAAGGCGGAGGAGGGGGGGGGCACACCGGGGAGCTGTTTTTT. It yields the protein CASSQGGGGGGHTGELFF. The chain couples TRBV4-2 to TRBJ2-2; D perhaps matches TRBD2 (7 bases). With 1 base removed from V and 3 bases from J, the gap between germline ends came to 18 bases. CDR1 and CDR2 (germline): LGHNA, YNFKEQ. CDR3 size: 18 residues.

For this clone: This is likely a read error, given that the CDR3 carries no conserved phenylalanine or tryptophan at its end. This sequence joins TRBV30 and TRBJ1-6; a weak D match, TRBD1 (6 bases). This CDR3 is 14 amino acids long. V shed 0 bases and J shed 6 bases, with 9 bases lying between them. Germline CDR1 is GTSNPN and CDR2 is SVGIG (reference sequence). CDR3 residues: CAWSVTGSNSPLHV. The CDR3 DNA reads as TGTGCCTGGAGTGTAACAGGGAGTAATTCACCCCTCCACGTT.

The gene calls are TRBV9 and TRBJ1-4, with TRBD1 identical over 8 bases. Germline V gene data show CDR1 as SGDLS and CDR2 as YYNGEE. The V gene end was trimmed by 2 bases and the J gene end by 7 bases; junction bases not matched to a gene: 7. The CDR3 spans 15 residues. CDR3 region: CASSVFGQGGEKLFF. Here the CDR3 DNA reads TGTGCCAGCAGCGTTTTCGGACAGGGCGGTGAAAAACTGTTTTTT.

This CDR3 is CASSPDGGFYEQYF. The CDR3 DNA sequence: TGCGCCAGCAGCCCCGATGGGGGGTTCTACGAGCAGTACTTC. V gene TRBV5-1 combines with J gene TRBJ2-7; the D gene is possibly TRBD2 (6 bases). The CDR3 totals 14 residues. Germline V gene sequence: CDR1 SGHRS, CDR2 YFSETQ. Trimming cost V 4 bases and J 3 bases, with 14 bases left between them.

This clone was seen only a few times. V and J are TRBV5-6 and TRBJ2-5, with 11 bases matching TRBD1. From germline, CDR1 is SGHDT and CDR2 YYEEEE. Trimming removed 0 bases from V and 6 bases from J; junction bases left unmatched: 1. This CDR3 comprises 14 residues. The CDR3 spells CASSLGDRGKTQYF. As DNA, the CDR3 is TGTGCCAGCAGCTTGGGGGACAGGGGGAAGACCCAGTACTTC.

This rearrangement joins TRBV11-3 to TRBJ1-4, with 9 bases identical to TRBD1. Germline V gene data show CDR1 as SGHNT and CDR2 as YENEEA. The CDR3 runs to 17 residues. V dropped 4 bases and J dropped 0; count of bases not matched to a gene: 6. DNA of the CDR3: TGTGCCAGCAGCTATACAGGGGGCTCTGCAACTAATGAAAAACTGTTTTTT. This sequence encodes CASSYTGGSATNEKLFF.

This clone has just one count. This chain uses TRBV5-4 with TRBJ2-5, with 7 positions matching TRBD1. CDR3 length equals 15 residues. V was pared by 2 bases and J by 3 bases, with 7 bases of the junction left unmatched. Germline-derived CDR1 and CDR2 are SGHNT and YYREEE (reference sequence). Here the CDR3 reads CASSLRTGSKETQYF. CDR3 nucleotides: TGTGCCAGCAGCTTAAGGACAGGCTCTAAAGAGACCCAGTACTTC.

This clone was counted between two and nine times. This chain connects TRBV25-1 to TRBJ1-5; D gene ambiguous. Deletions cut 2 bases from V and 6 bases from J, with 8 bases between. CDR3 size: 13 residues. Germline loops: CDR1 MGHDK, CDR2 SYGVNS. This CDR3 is CASSELGSQPQHF. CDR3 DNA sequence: TGTGCCAGCAGTGAACTAGGTAGTCAGCCCCAGCATTTT. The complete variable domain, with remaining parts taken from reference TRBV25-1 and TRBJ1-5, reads EADIYQTPRYLVIGTGKKITLECSQTMGHDKMYWYQQDPGMELHLIHYSYGVNSTEKGDLSSESTVSRIRTEHFPLTLESARPSHTSQYLCASSELGSQPQHFGDGTRLSIL.

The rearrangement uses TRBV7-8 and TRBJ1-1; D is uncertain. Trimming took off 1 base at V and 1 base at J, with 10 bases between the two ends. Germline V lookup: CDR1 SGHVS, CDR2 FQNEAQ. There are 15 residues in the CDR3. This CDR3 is CASSLGASPNTEAFF. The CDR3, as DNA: TGTGCCAGCAGCTTAGGGGCCAGCCCGAACACTGAAGCTTTCTTT.

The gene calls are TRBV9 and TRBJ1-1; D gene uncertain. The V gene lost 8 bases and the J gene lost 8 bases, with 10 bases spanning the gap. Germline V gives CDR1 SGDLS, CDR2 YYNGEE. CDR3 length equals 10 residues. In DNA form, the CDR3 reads TGTGCCAGACGGGGAGGGGAAGCTTTCTTT. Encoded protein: CARRGGEAFF.

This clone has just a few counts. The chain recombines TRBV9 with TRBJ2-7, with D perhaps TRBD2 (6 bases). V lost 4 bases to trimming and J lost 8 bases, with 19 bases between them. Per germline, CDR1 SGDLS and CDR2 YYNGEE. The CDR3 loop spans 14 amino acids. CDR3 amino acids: CASSPAISGDQQYF. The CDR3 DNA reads TGTGCCAGCAGCCCAGCAATTAGCGGTGACCAGCAGTACTTC. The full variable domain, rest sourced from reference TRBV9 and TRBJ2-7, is DSGVTQTPKHLITATGQRVTLRCSPRSGDLSVYWYQQSLDQGLQFLIQYYNGEERAKGNILERFSAQQFPDLHSELNLSSLELGDSALYFCASSPAISGDQQYFGPGTRLTVT.